These T cell receptor beta chains were read from a single sample in a study of CD8 T cells in ankylosing spondylitis. TCRdb called the 5' RACE reads again in MiXCR, with one record for every CDR3 protein. The table lists 350,000 or so distinct CDR3 sequences, under 14% of them singletons. Specimen: blood, either unsorted or a sorted T cell fraction (not recorded which). The receptor source for this set is a female donor with ankylosing spondylitis or in good health (not recorded which). The CDR3 runs from the conserved cysteine through the conserved F or W.

v_gene,j_gene,CDR3aa
TRBV5-1,TRBJ2-1,CASSLDGGLSYNEQFF
TRBV7-2,TRBJ2-7,CASSNQILAGSYEQYF
TRBV5-8,TRBJ2-2,CASSPRSGGKFGELFF
TRBV27,TRBJ2-7,CASSLVSKGRDEQYF
TRBV7-3,TRBJ2-1,CASSLMGPGQGDNEQFF
TRBV28,TRBJ1-2,CASNPPSGYYGYTF
TRBV12-3/TRBV12-4,TRBJ1-5,CASSRNQPQHF
TRBV18,TRBJ1-1,CASSPPGQQYTEAFF
TRBV27,TRBJ1-2,CATGSGGRGYGYTF
TRBV19,TRBJ1-6,CASSISTTGPGSPLHF
TRBV11-2,TRBJ2-7,CASSLGVRRWSSYEQYF
TRBV5-1,TRBJ2-6,CASSPSVISGANVLTF
TRBV7-4,TRBJ2-3,CASSPPPVLVWGTDTQYF
TRBV6-1,TRBJ2-6,CASSPRVSGANVLTF
TRBV19,TRBJ1-2,CASKNVRSDNQNYGYTF
TRBV10-3,TRBJ2-3,CATRPTGYTTDTQYF
TRBV20-1,TRBJ2-3,CSARDGGEGHDTQYF
TRBV11-2,TRBJ1-6,CASSPSAEKGQTNSPLHF
TRBV12-3/TRBV12-4,TRBJ2-7,CASSSAYYEQYF
TRBV5-1,TRBJ1-4,CASSPTGTTNEKLFF
TRBV5-1,TRBJ2-2,CASRPGQGNTGELFF
TRBV11-2,TRBJ2-7,CASSLEPAFLLPYEQYF
TRBV20-1,TRBJ2-2,CSARVGEGAGELFF
TRBV7-8,TRBJ2-1,CASSPWARESSYNEQFF
TRBV27,TRBJ2-7,CASSFRSGLGEQYF
TRBV3-1,TRBJ2-1,CASSQDRPGAAYNEQFF
TRBV28,TRBJ1-2,CASSFRGPGLDGYTF
TRBV4-1,TRBJ1-2,CASSQGSSYGYTF
TRBV5-1,TRBJ2-7,CASSLALSGGRYEQYF
TRBV12-3/TRBV12-4,TRBJ2-5,CASSNNEGTILYF
TRBV12-3/TRBV12-4,TRBJ1-2,CASSLFQGRGHYGYTF
TRBV12-3/TRBV12-4,TRBJ2-1,CASSSQWNEQFF
TRBV6-4,TRBJ1-1,CASRRQGTHTEAFF
TRBV28,TRBJ2-7,CASSLLPGPIEQYF
TRBV6-2/TRBV6-3,TRBJ1-5,CASSFTTDNQPQHF
TRBV11-2,TRBJ2-1,CASSLEGQRWTTNEQFF
TRBV29-1,TRBJ1-5,CSVGSGDQPQHF
TRBV5-1,TRBJ2-7,CASRRTGTYEQYF
TRBV20-1,TRBJ2-3,CSVGATGSQYF
TRBV20-1,TRBJ1-1,CSATDRPGAEAFF
TRBV7-8,TRBJ2-3,CASSPAAGGNTQYF
TRBV20-1,TRBJ2-5,CSARVRAGETQYF
TRBV12-3/TRBV12-4,TRBJ2-6,CASNKVEGSYSGANVLTF
TRBV20-1,TRBJ1-1,CSAFPGQLNTEAFF
TRBV20-1,TRBJ1-5,CSAPRSGKRQPQHF
TRBV12-5,TRBJ1-1,CASGLVQGQNTEAFF
TRBV10-2,TRBJ2-5,CASRGTSSFREETQYF
TRBV12-3/TRBV12-4,TRBJ1-5,CASRMDTNNQPQHF
TRBV20-1,TRBJ2-3,CSARRTDSPFAQYF
TRBV7-8,TRBJ2-1,CASSSDRGSSYNEQFF
TRBV5-6,TRBJ2-3,CASSGGVADTQYF
TRBV7-6,TRBJ2-7,CASSSPFGRDLEQYF
TRBV5-6,TRBJ1-2,CASSSGTENGYTF
TRBV19,TRBJ2-1,CASRQGDEIDEQFF